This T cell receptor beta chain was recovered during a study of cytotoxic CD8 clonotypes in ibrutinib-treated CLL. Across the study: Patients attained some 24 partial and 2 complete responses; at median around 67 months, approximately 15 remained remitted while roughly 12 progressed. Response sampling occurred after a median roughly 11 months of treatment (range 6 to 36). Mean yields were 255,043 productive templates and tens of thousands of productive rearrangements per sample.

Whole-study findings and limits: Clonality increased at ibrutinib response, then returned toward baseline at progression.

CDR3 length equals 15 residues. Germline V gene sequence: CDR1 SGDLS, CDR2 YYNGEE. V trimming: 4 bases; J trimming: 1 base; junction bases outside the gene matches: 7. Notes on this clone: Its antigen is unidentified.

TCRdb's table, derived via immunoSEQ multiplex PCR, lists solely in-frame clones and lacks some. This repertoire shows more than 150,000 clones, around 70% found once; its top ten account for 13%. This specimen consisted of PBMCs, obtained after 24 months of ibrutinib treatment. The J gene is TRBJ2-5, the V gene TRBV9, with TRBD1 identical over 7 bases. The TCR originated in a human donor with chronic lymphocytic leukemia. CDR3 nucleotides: TGTGCCAGCAGCCGAAAGACAGGGACCCAAGAGACCCAGTACTTC. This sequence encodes CASSRKTGTQETQYF.